The source of this TCR beta chain is a study of blood T cell repertoires in COVID-19. Using immunoSEQ multiplex PCR, the repertoire was profiled, and TCRdb retains in-frame clones only, with some absent. The table records about 200,000 clones, around 84% of them present only once. V lost 3 bases to trimming and J lost 3 bases, with 8 bases between them. This CDR3 spans 13 amino acids. J is TRBJ1-1 and V is TRBV12-3 or TRBV12-4, with no clear D. This receptor was identified in a woman older than 75 with acute or convalescent COVID-19. The specimen was peripheral blood. In DNA, the CDR3 is TGTGCCAGCAGTTTCTCGAGCTACACTGAAGCTTTCTTT. Translation gives CASSFSSYTEAFF.